These T cell receptor beta chains were read from a single sample in a study of PD-1 blockade in classical Hodgkin lymphoma. Here immunoSEQ multiplex PCR was the method, and the copy in TCRdb shows in-frame clones only, minus some. This table holds tens of thousands of clones, approximately 90% found once. This material consisted of peripheral blood mononuclear cells (PBMCs), taken before the fourth cycle of nivolumab. The source of these receptors is a human donor with classical Hodgkin lymphoma. Both conserved end residues are part of each CDR3. D genes are given only for firm matches. A row's size may be missing; if present it is once, few, many or a size class.

>TRBD2|TRBJ2-1|TRBV5-6|-
TGTGCCAGCAGCTTGGATATGCGGGGGGCCGTTGAGCAGTTCTTC
CASSLDMRGAVEQFF
>-|TRBJ2-7|TRBV9|-
TGTGCCAGCAGCGTAGAAATGGGCTCCTACGAGCAGTACTTC
CASSVEMGSYEQYF
>TRBD1|TRBJ1-4|TRBV19|-
TGTGCCAGTAGTATGACAGGGGGCCGAGAAAAACTGTTTTTT
CASSMTGGREKLFF
>-|TRBJ2-3|TRBV27|-
TGTGCCAGCAGCCAGATCAGCGGAGGTACGCAGTATTTT
CASSQISGGTQYF
>-|TRBJ1-1|TRBV14|-
TGTGCCAGCAGCCAAGGGCGTTGGGGGGCTAAGACAACTGAAGCTTTCTTT
CASSQGRWGAKTTEAFF
>TRBD2|TRBJ2-7|TRBV18|-
TGTGCCAGCTCCGACCGAGGACTAGCGGGAGAGGGGTACGAGCAGTACTTC
CASSDRGLAGEGYEQYF
>-|TRBJ2-7|TRBV28|-
TGTGCCAGCAGACCATTCCCTAGCGTAGGGCCCTACGAGCAGTACTTC
CASRPFPSVGPYEQYF
>TRBD1|TRBJ1-6|TRBV10-2|-
TGCGCCAGCAGTGAATGGACAGGTAGTTCACCCCTCCACTTT
CASSEWTGSSPLHF
>TRBD2|TRBJ2-1|TRBV28|-
TGTGCCAGCAGTTTATCGTGGACTAGCGGGGGGAACAATGAGCAGTTCTTC
CASSLSWTSGGNNEQFF
>TRBD1|TRBJ1-4|TRBV2|-
TGTGCCAGCAGTAAAAACAGGGGCGGCAGTGAAAAACTGTTTTTT
CASSKNRGGSEKLFF
>-|TRBJ1-3|TRBV5-8|-
TGTGCCAGCGGGGGAAACACCATATATTTT
CASGGNTIYF
>-|TRBJ2-5|TRBV29-1|-
TGCAGCGTTGAACCCGGGACCCAGTACTTC
CSVEPGTQYF
>-|TRBJ2-7|TRBV7-8|-
TGTGCCAGCAGCTTAGGCCTTGGGAGCTCCTACGAGCAGTACTTC
CASSLGLGSSYEQYF
>-|TRBJ1-1|TRBV19|few
TGTGCCAGTAGTATGTTTGCAGGGGCTGAAGCTTTCTTT
CASSMFAGAEAFF
>TRBD2|TRBJ2-2|TRBV6-5|once
TGTGCCAGCAGCCTTAGCGGGACGAACACCGGGGAGCTGTTTTTT
CASSLSGTNTGELFF
>-|TRBJ1-1|TRBV27|-
TGTGCCAGCAGTCCTAGGGTTGGGAACACTGAAGCTTTCTTT
CASSPRVGNTEAFF
>TRBD1|TRBJ2-2|TRBV11-3|-
TGTGCCAGCAGCTCTTCCGGGACAGGGGGGTCCGGGGAGCTGTTTTTT
CASSSSGTGGSGELFF
>TRBD2|TRBJ2-1|TRBV27|-
TGTGCCAGCAGTTTGCTAGCGGGGCTCTACAATGAGCAGTTCTTC
CASSLLAGLYNEQFF
>-|TRBJ1-1|TRBV18|-
TGTGCCAGCTCACCACGTCTTACGGGCGATAAGAACACTGAAGCTTTCTTT
CASSPRLTGDKNTEAFF
>-|TRBJ2-7|TRBV7-9|few
TGTGCCAGCAGCCCCTACTCAGGGTTGTCCTACGAGCAGTACTTC
CASSPYSGLSYEQYF
>-|TRBJ2-7|TRBV28|-
TGTGCCAGCAGTTTCGGAGGGTCAGAGGGGGAGCAGTACTTC
CASSFGGSEGEQYF
>TRBD1|TRBJ1-2|TRBV19|-
TGTGCCAGTAGTATAACAGGGGGAGGCTACACCTTC
CASSITGGGYTF
>-|TRBJ2-3|TRBV7-2|-
TGTGCCAGCAGCCGATTTTCCGGGACTCATACAGATACGCAGTATTTT
CASSRFSGTHTDTQYF
>-|TRBJ2-1|TRBV5-6|-
TGTGCCAGCAGCGCAATAACAGGGCTTGAGCAGTTCTTC
CASSAITGLEQFF
>-|TRBJ2-1|TRBV7-8|-
TGTGCCAGCAGCTTAACCGGCTACAATGAGCAGTTCTTC
CASSLTGYNEQFF
>-|TRBJ1-2|TRBV29-1|-
TGCAGCGTTGAATCGTCAGGGAACTATGGCTACACCTTC
CSVESSGNYGYTF
>-|TRBJ2-3|TRBV11-3|once
TGTGCCAGCAGCACCGGGGGTGCAGATACGCAGTATTTT
CASSTGGADTQYF
>-|TRBJ2-3|TRBV5-1|-
TGCGCCAGCAGCTTGAGGCAGGGGTCAGATACGCAGTATTTT
CASSLRQGSDTQYF
>-|TRBJ2-7|TRBV7-2|-
TGTGCCAGCAGCTTAGTGCCCGGATCCTACGAGCAGTACTTC
CASSLVPGSYEQYF
>-|TRBJ1-3|TRBV11-2|-
TGTGCCAGCAGCCCTGGTAGGACCTCTGGAAACACCATATATTTT
CASSPGRTSGNTIYF
>-|TRBJ2-1|TRBV19|-
TGTGCCAGTAGTAGGGTGTACAATGAGCAGTTCTTC
CASSRVYNEQFF
>-|TRBJ1-1|TRBV13|-
TGTGCCAGCCTACAGCGATACACTGAAGCTTTCTTT
CASLQRYTEAFF
>TRBD2|TRBJ2-7|TRBV18|-
TGTGCCAGCTCACCAGGTCTAGCGGGAGGCTACGAGCAGTACTTC
CASSPGLAGGYEQYF
>-|TRBJ2-1|TRBV27|-
TGTGCCAGCAGTTTAGAGGTGCGCTCCTACAATGAGCAGTTCTTC
CASSLEVRSYNEQFF
>TRBD1|TRBJ2-7|TRBV18|-
TGTGCCAGCTCACTACAACCGGAGGTTCCCCCCGGGACAGGGGGCTACGAGCAGTACTTC
CASSLQPEVPPGTGGYEQYF
>-|TRBJ1-5|TRBV19|-
TGTGCCAGTAGTATTGGGTCCAGGGGAATTAATCAGCCCCAGCATTTT
CASSIGSRGINQPQHF
>-|TRBJ2-5|TRBV5-1|-
TGCGCCAGCAGCTTATGGCCGGGGGGCGAGGGGACCCAGTACTTC
CASSLWPGGEGTQYF
>TRBD2|TRBJ2-1|TRBV28|-
TGTGCCAGCAGTTATGGCGGGGGAGGGCGGGAGCAGTTCTTC
CASSYGGGGREQFF
>-|TRBJ2-3|TRBV10-2|few
TGCGCCAGCAATAACCCTGGCGCAGATACGCAGTATTTT
CASNNPGADTQYF
>-|TRBJ1-1|TRBV6-1|-
TGTGCCAGCAGCGTCACAGTGAACACTGAAGCTTTCTTT
CASSVTVNTEAFF
>-|TRBJ1-6|TRBV28|-
TGTGCCAGCAGCCCCCTCGCCGGGTACTCACCCCTCCACTTT
CASSPLAGYSPLHF
>TRBD2|TRBJ2-1|TRBV6-1|-
TGTGCCAGCAGAAGTTCCGGGACTAGCGGTGATGAGCAGTTCTTC
CASRSSGTSGDEQFF
>-|TRBJ1-2|TRBV28|-
TGTGCCAGCAGTTTACGGGGGGCGTCTCGGAGTCATGGCTACACCTTC
CASSLRGASRSHGYTF
>-|TRBJ1-1|TRBV6-1|once
TGTGCCAGCACCCTCCCTCGGACAGCAAACACTGAAGCTTTCTTT
CASTLPRTANTEAFF
>-|TRBJ2-7|TRBV7-9|-
TGTGCCAGCAGCTTATCAGATTACTACGAGCAGTACTTC
CASSLSDYYEQYF
>-|TRBJ1-1|TRBV6-1|-
TGTGCCAGCAGTGAAATTGGGGCTGAAGCTTTCTTT
CASSEIGAEAFF
>-|TRBJ2-2|TRBV2|-
TGTGCCAGCAGTGACTCTGGCGGGGGCCTCACCGGGGAGCTGTTTTTT
CASSDSGGGLTGELFF
>TRBD2|TRBJ2-3|TRBV27|-
TGTGCCAGCACCACTAGCGTTAGCACAGATACGCAGTATTTT
CASTTSVSTDTQYF
>TRBD1|TRBJ1-1|TRBV18|once
TGTGCCAGCTCACCACGCCTCCGTGGCAGGGGGGGCACTGAAGCTTTCTTT
CASSPRLRGRGGTEAFF